The TCR beta chain described here comes from a study of blood T cell repertoires in COVID-19. Study processing details: Reference gene primer amplification yielded estimated nucleated cell counts. Assay used: immunoSEQ multiplex PCR; TCRdb lists only in-frame clones, some missing. V and J calls plus clone size are reproduced from that table; the DNA served to infer D and trimming. Among about 130,000 clones listed, around 83% were seen once. V lost 7 bases and J 2 bases, leaving 8 bases between the germline ends. Germline CDR1 LNHDA, CDR2 SQIVND (reference sequence). This CDR3 comprises 12 residues. The TCR comes from a man aged 50-59 years who had recovered from COVID-19. The gene calls are TRBV19 and TRBJ1-2, with unresolved D. Specimen: PBMCs or T cells enriched from blood (not recorded which). The CDR3 nucleotides are TGTGCCAGTAACCAGAACAACTATGGCTACACCTTC. Translated: CASNQNNYGYTF.